Many counts were recorded for the clone carrying this TCR beta chain. Its antigen is still unknown. A read error may produce the germline difference seen at one junction end. The data belong to a study of identical twins. Findings and limits, study-wide: Modelling underestimated the level of out-of-frame TCR alpha sharing observed in monozygotic twins. Beta out-of-frame twin sharing showed a weaker excess.

Germline V gene data show CDR1 as SGHRS and CDR2 as YFSETQ. The CDR3 is made up of 11 amino acids. A universal primer site arose from template switching, and cDNA bore unique molecular identifiers. MiXCR, applied by TCRdb to the 5' RACE reads, yields one record per CDR3 protein. The sample lists 700,000 to 950,000 distinct CDR3 sequences, roughly an eighth seen once, with around 1.6% in the top ten. Donors uniformly comprised healthy Caucasians. The sample also formed part of further work on yellow fever vaccine responses in identical twins.

This receptor was obtained from a woman between 18 and 30 years old in good health. Sequencing input: PBMCs. The chain combines TRBV5-1 with TRBJ2-1, with no clear D. CDR3 protein: CASSLVDEQFF. CDR3 sequence (DNA): TGTGCCAGCAGCTTAGTGGATGAGCAGTTCTTC.